What follows are 8 T cell receptor beta chains derived from one specimen sequenced in a study of blood T cell repertoires in COVID-19. This table comes from immunoSEQ multiplex PCR, and its TCRdb copy is limited to in-frame clones, with some not included. This table has tens of thousands of clones, 70% to 80% appearing once. The sequenced material came from peripheral blood. All receptors come from a woman in her 70s with acute or convalescent COVID-19.

The chain is built from TRBV28 and TRBJ1-1; D might be TRBD1 (5 bases). The CDR3 spans 15 residues. The germline gives CDR1 MDHEN, CDR2 SYDVKM. Trimming removed 4 bases from V and 8 bases from J, with 20 bases in between. CDR3 amino acids: CASSSGGVRSLEAFF. The CDR3 DNA reads as TGTGCCAGCAGTTCCGGGGGGGTTCGTTCACTGGAAGCTTTCTTT.

The chain links TRBV15 to TRBJ1-2; D not certain. V lost 3 bases to trimming and J lost 0 bases, with 14 bases between them. The CDR3 spans 16 residues. CDR1 and CDR2 from the germline V gene are LNHNV and YYDKDF (reference sequence). The CDR3 sequence: CATSRGRTATNYGYTF. For the CDR3, the DNA is TGTGCCACCAGCAGGGGTCGGACTGCTACTAACTATGGCTACACCTTC.

The rearrangement joins TRBV28 to TRBJ1-5; 10 positions match TRBD1. The junction had 6 bases not matched to a gene; V was cut back by 6 bases and J by 7 bases. The CDR3 runs to 14 residues. The germline gives CDR1 MDHEN, CDR2 SYDVKM. CDR3 protein: CASSPGQGYQPQHF. In DNA, the CDR3 is TGTGCCAGCAGCCCGGGACAGGGGTACCAGCCCCAGCATTTT. The variable domain in full, with the rest retrieved from reference TRBV28 and TRBJ1-5, is DVKVTQSSRYLVKRTGEKVFLECVQDMDHENMFWYRQDPGLGLRLIYFSYDVKMKEKGDIPEGYSVSREKKERFSLILESASTNQTSMYLCASSPGQGYQPQHFGDGTRLSIL.

This clone was observed a few times. The chain has TRBV5-4 and TRBJ1-1; no definite D call. The V end was cut by 0 bases, the J end by 4 bases, with 16 bases between. CDR1 is SGHNT and CDR2 is YYREEE in the germline V gene (reference sequence). This CDR3 is 16 amino acids long. Here the CDR3 DNA reads TGTGCCAGCAGCTTGGAAGTGAGCGGTCGAGGCACTGAAGCTTTCTTT. This gives the protein CASSLEVSGRGTEAFF.

The chain joins TRBV5-4 to TRBJ2-5; D perhaps matches TRBD1 (5 bases). The CDR3 has 15 amino acids. Germline CDR1 reads SGHNT; CDR2 reads YYREEE (reference sequence). With 2 bases removed from V and 7 bases from J, the gap between germline ends came to 18 bases. The CDR3 is CASSFNQGNRGTQYF. The CDR3 DNA reads TGTGCCAGCAGCTTCAATCAGGGTAATCGCGGGACCCAGTACTTC.

The V call is TRBV3-1 (or the pseudogene TRBV3-2), the J call TRBJ1-1, with D tentatively TRBD1 (5 bases). Trimming stripped 0 bases from V and 6 bases from J, with 11 bases between. The CDR3 covers 14 residues. Germline V gives CDR1 LGHDT, CDR2 YNNKEL (reference sequence). CDR3 nucleotide sequence: TGTGCCAGCAGCCAAGATAGGGGCGAGGCTGAAGCTTTCTTT. This codes for CASSQDRGEAEAFF.

This rearrangement joins TRBV5-1 to TRBJ2-1; 7 bases fit TRBD2. V lost 6 bases, J lost 1 base, and 10 bases stayed unmatched. Germline-derived CDR1 and CDR2 are SGHRS and YFSETQ. The CDR3 covers 16 residues. CDR3 sequence (DNA): TGCGCCAGCACCTGGAACGGCGGGGGTTCCTACAATGAGCAGTTCTTC. It encodes CASTWNGGGSYNEQFF.

The gene calls are TRBV28 and TRBJ2-7, with 8 bases identical to TRBD1. The CDR3 covers 12 residues. V was clipped by 5 bases and J by 7 bases; unmatched bases: 4. Per the germline V gene, CDR1 is MDHEN and CDR2 is SYDVKM. The CDR3 is CASSPDRGEQYF. DNA for the CDR3: TGTGCCAGCAGTCCTGACAGGGGTGAGCAGTACTTC.